The 27 T cell receptor beta chains given below trace back to one sample, sequenced in a study of shared clonotypes between healthy human individuals. Assay used: immunoSEQ multiplex PCR; TCRdb lists only in-frame clones, some missing. Of 1.5 million to 2.5 million clones listed, about 95% are singletons. The naive CD8 fraction comprised CD45RO-negative cells positively selected for CCR7 and excluded terminally differentiated effector memory CD45RA+ cells. Material for sequencing was naive CD8+ T cells sorted from blood. Receptors were obtained from a man younger than 30 in good health.

This sequence joins TRBV4-2 and TRBJ1-4; D unclear. This CDR3 has 15 residues. Trimming took off 1 base at V and 0 bases at J, with 6 bases between the two ends. CDR1 and CDR2 from the germline V gene are LGHNA and YNFKEQ. CDR3 sequence: CASSQAVATNEKLFF. In nucleotides, the CDR3 is TGTGCCAGCAGCCAAGCTGTGGCAACTAATGAAAAACTGTTTTTT.

This chain connects TRBV10-1 to TRBJ2-7; D is unresolved. The CDR3 has 13 residues. Germline V lookup: CDR1 WNHNN, CDR2 SYGVQD (reference sequence). V was pared by 6 bases and J by 9 bases, with 18 bases between. CDR3 sequence: CASSALTWERQYF. Here the CDR3 DNA reads TGCGCCAGCAGCGCCTTGACTTGGGAAAGGCAGTACTTC.

In DNA, the CDR3 is TGCGCCAGCAGCTGGGACTGGGTTTCTGGGGCCAACGTCCTGACTTTC. As protein: CASSWDWVSGANVLTF. V gene TRBV5-1 combines with J gene TRBJ2-6; D is perhaps TRBD2 (6 bases). The germline V and J ends were trimmed by 3 bases and 1 base, with 11 bases remaining between them. CDR1 SGHRS and CDR2 YFSETQ come from the germline V gene. The CDR3 loop spans 16 amino acids. Complete variable domain (other parts from reference TRBV5-1 and TRBJ2-6): KAGVTQTPRYLIKTRGQQVTLSCSPISGHRSVSWYQQTPGQGLQFLFEYFSETQRNKGNFPGRFSGRQFSNSRSEMNVSTLELGDSALYLCASSWDWVSGANVLTFGAGSRLTVL.

The chain combines TRBV6-5 with TRBJ2-7, with D perhaps TRBD2 (7 bases). Looked up from germline, CDR1 is MNHEY and CDR2 is SVGAGI. V dropped 6 bases and J dropped 2 bases, with 14 bases sitting between them. The CDR3 is 14 residues long. In DNA form, the CDR3 reads TGTGCCAGCAGACCCCAGGGGAGGGCCTACGAGCAGTACTTC. Its protein product is CASRPQGRAYEQYF.

V and J are TRBV4-3 and TRBJ2-3; TRBD2 agrees at 10 bases. Germline CDR1 reads LGHNA; CDR2 reads YSLEER. The CDR3 runs 19 residues. J gave up 2 bases and V 0 bases, and 11 bases lay outside the gene matches. DNA of the CDR3: TGCGCCAGCAGCCAAGATCTTACGGGACTAGCGAAACACACAGATACGCAGTATTTT. Amino acid sequence: CASSQDLTGLAKHTDTQYF.

The V call is TRBV9, the J call TRBJ2-3; D gene unclear. V was cut by 0 bases and J by 2 bases, with 13 bases left in between. The germline gives CDR1 SGDLS, CDR2 YYNGEE. This CDR3 region has 16 residues. In DNA form, the CDR3 reads TGTGCCAGCAGCGTAGTTGGAGAGGTAGTCACAGATACGCAGTATTTT. Its translation: CASSVVGEVVTDTQYF.

Comments on this clone: Other DNA sequences in the same sample also yield this CDR3. This chain links TRBV6-5 with TRBJ2-3; D perhaps matches TRBD2 (5 bases). Trimming pared 0 bases from V and 4 bases from J, leaving 8 bases between. Germline V gives CDR1 MNHEY, CDR2 SVGAGI. CDR3 size: 14 residues. DNA of the CDR3: TGTGCCAGCAGTTACTCTCCGGAGGCAGATACGCAGTATTTT. It codes for CASSYSPEADTQYF.

With respect to this clone: Other DNA sequences in the sample encode the same CDR3. The J gene is TRBJ2-3, the V gene TRBV6-6; D not certain. V was cut by 2 bases and J by 0 bases, with 3 bases left in between. CDR1 is MNHNY, CDR2 SVGAGI, per germline (reference sequence). This CDR3 is built from 13 residues. The CDR3 nucleotides read TGTGCCAGCAGTTACCCTAGCACAGATACGCAGTATTTT. Its translation is CASSYPSTDTQYF.

Note on this clone: Germline and junction disagree at one end, which may indicate a read error. The chain uses TRBV7-9 and TRBJ2-6; 8 bases match TRBD2. The CDR3 is 14 amino acids. CDR1 and CDR2 from the germline V gene are SEHNR and FQNEAQ (reference sequence). The CDR3 DNA sequence: TGTGCCAGCAGCAATACTCGGGGGGGCAACGTCCTGACTTTC. As protein: CASSNTRGGNVLTF.

The J gene is TRBJ2-7, the V gene TRBV6-7; a weak D match, TRBD1 (6 bases). TRBV6-7 carries the ORF label, with uncertain function. This CDR3 region has 14 residues. The V end was cut by 6 bases, the J end by 9 bases, with 21 bases between. CDR3 in DNA: TGTGCCAGCAGCCCCCGCAACAGGGAAAACGGGCAGTACTTC. It translates to CASSPRNRENGQYF.

The CDR3 sequence is CASSPDGSTDTQYF. The CDR3 DNA follows: TGTGCCAGCAGTCCGGACGGTAGCACAGATACGCAGTATTTT. The V call is TRBV27, the J call TRBJ2-3; D remains ambiguous. The CDR3 contains 14 residues. Germline V gives CDR1 MNHEY, CDR2 SMNVEV (reference sequence). Trimming removed 5 bases at V and 0 bases at J, with 9 bases between.

The V call is TRBV7-9, the J call TRBJ2-1; D may be TRBD2 (5 bases). Deletions cut 2 bases from V and 7 bases from J, with 6 bases between. The CDR3 runs to 12 residues. Germline V lookup: CDR1 SEHNR, CDR2 FQNEAQ (reference sequence). The DNA of the CDR3 is TGTGCCAGCAGCTTAATAGCGAATGAGCAGTTCTTC. This encodes CASSLIANEQFF.

The chain uses TRBV27 and TRBJ1-1, with D hard to call. The ends were cut back, 4 bases at V and 11 bases at J, with 17 bases in the middle. The CDR3 runs to 13 residues. Looked up from germline, CDR1 is MNHEY and CDR2 is SMNVEV (reference sequence). The CDR3 nucleotides read TGTGCCAGCAGTTATCGTGGCCCCGTGCCGGCTTTCTTT. Its protein product is CASSYRGPVPAFF.

The chain couples TRBV5-1 to TRBJ2-5, with D possibly being TRBD2 (5 bases). Trimming stripped 4 bases from V and 5 bases from J, with 18 bases between. The CDR3 consists of 15 residues. The germline CDR1 and CDR2 sequences are SGHRS and YFSETQ. The CDR3 DNA is TGCGCCAGCAGCGCAAACACCGAGGGATGGGAGACCCAGTACTTC. Translated: CASSANTEGWETQYF.

This chain links TRBV27 with TRBJ1-1, with 10 bases fitting TRBD1. Germline CDR1 and CDR2: MNHEY and SMNVEV (reference sequence). With 6 bases clipped from V and 4 bases from J, the junction kept 11 bases outside the gene matches. The CDR3 is made up of 16 amino acids. Written as DNA, the CDR3 is TGTGCCAGCAGCCCAAGACAGGGGGCTTATACCACTGAAGCTTTCTTT. Translated: CASSPRQGAYTTEAFF.

This chain links TRBV4-3 with TRBJ2-1, with D possibly being TRBD2 (6 bases). Germline values: CDR1 LGHNA, CDR2 YSLEER. V lost 4 bases, J lost 0 bases, and 13 bases lay in between. CDR3 length: 16 amino acids. For the CDR3, the DNA is TGCGCCAGCAGCCGGGCGGAGGGAGACTCCTACAATGAGCAGTTCTTC. This gives the protein CASSRAEGDSYNEQFF.

In the case of this clone: Other DNA variants within this sample encode the same CDR3. The genes are TRBV5-1 and TRBJ1-1; perhaps TRBD1 as D (6 bases). The CDR3 is made up of 14 amino acids. CDR1 and CDR2 (germline): SGHRS, YFSETQ. Trimming stripped 0 bases from V and 5 bases from J, with 11 bases between. The CDR3 reads CASSLDRASTEAFF. CDR3 coding DNA: TGCGCCAGCAGCTTGGACAGGGCAAGTACTGAAGCTTTCTTT.

The V gene is TRBV29-1, the J gene TRBJ2-7, with D maybe TRBD1 (6 bases). Germline V gives CDR1 SQVTM, CDR2 ANQGSEA. The CDR3 spans 13 residues. Trimming removed 4 bases at V and 2 bases at J, with 12 bases between. The CDR3 sequence: CSVADSWTYEQYF. CDR3 DNA: TGCAGCGTTGCGGACAGCTGGACCTACGAGCAGTACTTC.

The chain employs TRBV7-9 and TRBJ2-5; D unclear. Germline lookup yields CDR1 SEHNR and CDR2 FQNEAQ (reference sequence). CDR3 size: 12 residues. V lost 3 bases to trimming and J lost 5 bases, with 7 bases between them. DNA for the CDR3: TGTGCCAGCAGCTTCTATGAGGAGACCCAGTACTTC. Its protein product is CASSFYEETQYF.

This chain connects TRBV6-5 to TRBJ2-1; D gene unclear. Trimming removed 0 bases at V and 4 bases at J, with 7 bases between. This CDR3 is built from 14 residues. The germline V gene has CDR1 MNHEY and CDR2 SVGAGI. In nucleotides, the CDR3 is TGTGCCAGCAGTTACTCTCTCCAATACAATGAGCAGTTCTTC. This translates into CASSYSLQYNEQFF.

This clone has just a few counts. The V call is TRBV2, the J call TRBJ1-2, with D uncertain. V was cut by 3 bases and J by 1 base, with 9 bases left in between. The CDR3 spans 14 residues. Germline loops: CDR1 SNHLY, CDR2 FYNNEI. For the CDR3, the DNA is TGTGCCAGCAGTGAGAGGCAGTTTAACTATGGCTACACCTTC. This encodes CASSERQFNYGYTF.

Details on this clone: This sample includes further DNA sequences coding for the same CDR3. The chain uses TRBV13 and TRBJ1-6; possibly TRBD1 for D (5 bases). Trimming pared 5 bases from V and 0 bases from J, leaving 14 bases between. This CDR3 has 17 amino acids. From germline, CDR1 is PRHDT and CDR2 FYEKMQ (reference sequence). CDR3 sequence (DNA): TGTGCCAGCAGCCTGGGACTTCCTAGCTCCTATAATTCACCCCTCCACTTT. Translating it yields CASSLGLPSSYNSPLHF.

J is TRBJ1-4 and V is TRBV27; unclear D gene. Germline CDR1 MNHEY, CDR2 SMNVEV (reference sequence). There are 13 residues in the CDR3. V was pared by 8 bases and J by 6 bases, with 13 bases between. CDR3: CASQTRGDEKLFF. CDR3 DNA sequence: TGTGCCAGCCAAACCCGGGGAGATGAAAAACTGTTTTTT. Drawing the rest from reference TRBV27 and TRBJ1-4, the complete variable domain is EAQVTQNPRYLITVTGKKLTVTCSQNMNHEYMSWYRQDPGLGLRQIYYSMNVEVTDKGDVPEGYKVSRKEKRNFPLILESPSPNQTSLYFCASQTRGDEKLFFGSGTQLSVL.

This chain links TRBV5-4 with TRBJ1-5; D gene unclear. The CDR3 has 13 amino acids. The V gene's germline CDR1 is SGHNT and CDR2 YYREEE (reference sequence). V lost 4 bases and J 8 bases, leaving 13 bases between the germline ends. The CDR3, as DNA: TGTGCCAGCAGCCTGGCCCCAGCGGAGCCCCAGCATTTT. This gives the protein CASSLAPAEPQHF.

The rearrangement uses TRBV4-3 and TRBJ1-1; D remains ambiguous. Trimming stripped 4 bases from V and 3 bases from J, with 9 bases between. The germline gives CDR1 LGHNA, CDR2 YSLEER. The CDR3 is 13 amino acids. CDR3 sequence reads: CASSPSLYTEAFF. The CDR3, as DNA: TGCGCCAGCAGCCCAAGCCTCTACACTGAAGCTTTCTTT.

V usage is TRBV30 and J usage is TRBJ2-1, with D uncertain. In germline, CDR1 is GTSNPN, CDR2 SVGIG (reference sequence). This CDR3 comprises 13 residues. The ends were cut back, 4 bases at V and 8 bases at J, with 15 bases in the middle. CDR3 in amino acids: CAWTPGQFDEQFF. CDR3 bases: TGTGCCTGGACCCCCGGGCAGTTCGATGAGCAGTTCTTC.

This sequence joins TRBV5-5 and TRBJ2-7; 8 bases align to TRBD1. CDR1 is SGHKS and CDR2 is YYEKEE in the germline V gene (reference sequence). The V gene end was trimmed by 1 base and the J gene end by 3 bases; junction bases not matched to a gene: 9. The CDR3 is made up of 16 amino acids. The CDR3 DNA reads TGTGCCAGCAGCTTGTATTTGGGACAGGATGTCTACGAGCAGTACTTC. It translates to CASSLYLGQDVYEQYF. Looking up the rest from reference TRBV5-5 and TRBJ2-7 gives the full variable domain: DAGVTQSPTHLIKTRGQQVTLRCSPISGHKSVSWYQQVLGQGPQFIFQYYEKEERGRGNFPDRFSARQFPNYSSELNVNALLLGDSALYLCASSLYLGQDVYEQYFGPGTRLTVT.